These 3 T cell receptor beta chains were sequenced from one sample in a study of T cell repertoires in cytomegalovirus infection (dated by TCRdb to the late 2010s). TCRdb shows the sequencer as Illumina HiSeq 1500. TCRdb reanalyzed the raw reads on its own, using fastp at Q25 for trimming and MiXCR for clone calling, and kept in-frame beta chains. Entries that share a CDR3 protein sequence are merged under the most common genes and DNA. The sample profile shows hundreds of thousands of distinct CDR3 sequences; around a third of them were found once. The ten biggest clones cover roughly a sixth of the sample. What this sample's treatment or condition label stands for: in vitro stimulation with specific CMV peptide epitopes to enrich CMV-specific T cells. Their specific antigens are unknown. The source material was cultured PBMCs, sampled from culture after CMV antigen stimulation. These receptors all stem from a human donor in good health (CMV status not recorded). Some clones in this sample may be carry-over from other donors' samples.

This clonotype was counted only a few times. The rearrangement joins TRBV7-2 to TRBJ2-3; 11 bases match TRBD2. CDR1 SGHTA and CDR2 FQGNSA come from the germline V gene. V lost 5 bases and J lost 8; bases outside the gene matches: 3. This CDR3 spans 13 amino acids. DNA of the CDR3: TGTGCCAGCAGCACCGGGACTAGCGGTACGCAGTATTTT. Protein product: CASSTGTSGTQYF.

The chain is built from TRBV7-6 and TRBJ1-2, with 8 bases matching TRBD1. The germline gives CDR1 SGHVS, CDR2 FNYEAQ. The CDR3 has 16 residues. The V segment lost 3 bases and the J segment 4 bases; nucleotides outside the gene matches: 10. CDR3 residues: CASSLTGDAFSYGYTF. As DNA, the CDR3 is TGTGCCAGCAGCTTGACAGGGGACGCATTTAGCTATGGCTACACCTTC.

The genes are TRBV20-1 and TRBJ2-5; D is possibly TRBD1 or TRBD2 (5 bases each). The CDR3 length is 13 residues. V dropped 6 bases and J dropped 4 bases, with 15 bases sitting between them. The germline gives CDR1 DFQATT, CDR2 SNEGSKA (reference sequence). The chain's CDR3 is CSAQKGAGETQYF. In DNA, the CDR3 is TGCAGTGCCCAAAAAGGGGCGGGAGAGACCCAGTACTTC.